This T cell receptor (beta chain) is from a study of CD8 T cells in ankylosing spondylitis. Study-level findings and limits: A TCR beta motif made of roughly eight highly homologous variants seemed typical of ankylosing spondylitis blood.

This CDR3 region has 18 residues. V shed 1 base and J 2 bases; nucleotides not matched to a gene: 8. Germline V gives CDR1 SGHVS, CDR2 FNYEAQ. TCRdb re-called the 5' RACE reads through MiXCR, storing one row per CDR3 protein. The sample has roughly 120,000 distinct CDR3 sequences, approximately 13% seen once. This clonotype has more than one count but fewer than ten. The antigen is not known. Sequencing input: blood, either unsorted or a sorted T cell fraction (not recorded which). V is TRBV7-6 and J is TRBJ2-7; 13 nucleotides line up with TRBD2. The clonotype originates from a female donor with ankylosing spondylitis or in good health (not recorded which). The CDR3 DNA is TGTGCCAGCAGCTTAGGGACTAGCGGGAGATTATTCGCCTACGAGCAGTACTTC. It translates to CASSLGTSGRLFAYEQYF.